A single sample gave rise to the 25 T cell receptor beta chains below, sequenced in a study of T-cell memory formation after mild COVID-19. TCRdb re-called the 5' RACE reads with MiXCR, one entry per CDR3 protein. The sample comprises just over 350,000 distinct CDR3 sequences, about an eighth of which are singletons, and 22% rests with the top ten. The specimen sequenced was PBMCs or a T cell subset sorted from them (not recorded which). The receptors derive from a man aged 18-30 years who had mild COVID-19 (a few samples of this study predate the infection). Cell type and time point are not known.

This clonotype has just a few counts. This chain links TRBV3-1 with TRBJ2-2; D is unresolved. V was shortened by 1 base and J by 6 bases, with 12 bases between the two germline ends. Germline CDR1 LGHDT, CDR2 YNNKEL (reference sequence). The CDR3 consists of 15 residues. CDR3 region: CASSQAPSIPGELFF. The CDR3 DNA follows: TGTGCCAGCAGCCAAGCCCCGAGCATCCCCGGGGAGCTGTTTTTT.

The J gene is TRBJ1-1, the V gene TRBV7-2; D call uncertain. The V gene's germline CDR1 is SGHTA and CDR2 FQGNSA. V gave up 4 bases and J gave up 1 base, with 7 bases separating them. CDR3 size: 13 residues. In nucleotides, the CDR3 is TGTGCCAGCAGCTCGGAGGCGAACACTGAAGCTTTCTTT. Protein product: CASSSEANTEAFF. The full variable domain, with the rest looked up from reference TRBV7-2 and TRBJ1-1, is GAGVSQSPSNKVTEKGKDVELRCDPISGHTALYWYRQSLGQGLEFLIYFQGNSAPDKSGLPSDRFSAERTGGSVSTLTIQRTQQEDSAVYLCASSSEANTEAFFGQGTRLTVV.

This clonotype has just a few counts. The rearrangement links TRBV19 to TRBJ1-5; TRBD1 matches at 11 bases. Germline trimming cut 3 bases from V and 7 bases from J; bases unmatched to any gene: 8. In germline, CDR1 is LNHDA, CDR2 SQIVND (reference sequence). CDR3 size: 16 residues. CDR3 coding DNA: TGTGCCAGTAGTATCGGGACAGGGGGGCAAGGACAGCCCCAGCATTTT. It specifies CASSIGTGGQGQPQHF.

V and J are TRBV3-1 and TRBJ1-2; the match to TRBD1 covers 10 bases. V gave up 8 bases and J gave up 3 bases; unmatched junction bases: 9. CDR3 length: 15 residues. Germline V gene sequence: CDR1 LGHDT, CDR2 YNNKEL (reference sequence). CDR3: CASRSSGTGDYGYTF. The CDR3 DNA reads as TGTGCCAGCCGTTCTTCCGGGACAGGGGACTATGGCTACACCTTC. The whole variable domain, filled in from reference TRBV3-1 and TRBJ1-2, reads DTAVSQTPKYLVTQMGNDKSIKCEQNLGHDTMYWYKQDSKKFLKIMFSYNNKELIINETVPNRFSPKSPDKAHLNLHINSLELGDSAVYFCASRSSGTGDYGYTFGSGTRLTVV.

This clonotype was detected only a few times. The chain recombines TRBV20-1 with TRBJ1-2; the D gene is possibly TRBD1 (5 bases). Germline V lookup: CDR1 DFQATT, CDR2 SNEGSKA (reference sequence). The CDR3 extends over 10 amino acids. The CDR3 reads CSSGGYGYTF. CDR3 coding DNA: TGCAGCTCGGGGGGGTATGGCTACACCTTC.

This clonotype appeared many times. This chain uses TRBV7-2 with TRBJ1-2, with 9 bases fitting TRBD1. The CDR3 sequence is 18 residues long. The germline CDR1 and CDR2 sequences are SGHTA and FQGNSA. Unmatched junction bases numbered 18, after V lost 4 bases and J lost 6 bases. CDR3: CASSSRGGPGQGLHGYTF. As DNA, the CDR3 is TGTGCCAGCAGCTCCCGCGGGGGGCCGGGACAGGGACTCCATGGCTACACCTTC.

This clonotype was detected ten times or more. The rearrangement links TRBV7-2 to TRBJ1-6; D not resolved. Germline lookup yields CDR1 SGHTA and CDR2 FQGNSA. CDR3 length equals 13 residues. The V and J ends lost 5 bases and 11 bases respectively, with 13 bases between them. The CDR3 DNA is TGTGCCAGCAGCCCAGTCGGGGTGGCACCCCTCCACTTT. It yields the protein CASSPVGVAPLHF.

This clonotype was seen a few times. This chain joins TRBV4-3 and TRBJ2-1, with 8 bases lining up with TRBD1. Per the germline V gene, CDR1 is LGHNA and CDR2 is YSLEER. J was trimmed by 4 bases and V by 4 bases; bases with no gene match: 9. The CDR3 loop spans 16 amino acids. In DNA form, the CDR3 reads TGCGCCAGCAGCCGAATAGGACAGGGTCTTTACAATGAGCAGTTCTTC. The encoded protein is CASSRIGQGLYNEQFF.

The chain couples TRBV29-1 to TRBJ1-1; maybe TRBD1 (5 bases). This CDR3 is 14 amino acids long. Per germline, CDR1 SQVTM and CDR2 ANQGSEA. The V end was cut by 6 bases, the J end by 1 base, with 15 bases between. The CDR3 sequence is CSVQKTVPNTEAFF. In nucleotides, the CDR3 is TGCAGCGTCCAAAAGACAGTCCCGAACACTGAAGCTTTCTTT.

This clonotype was counted between two and nine times. This chain connects TRBV20-1 to TRBJ1-1; D is uncertain. CDR3 size: 13 residues. Germline V CDR1 and CDR2: DFQATT, SNEGSKA (reference sequence). Between the trimmed V and J ends, which lost 3 bases and 4 bases, there was a span of 12 bases. The CDR3 sequence is CSARTKGGTEAFF. CDR3 nucleotide sequence: TGCAGTGCTAGGACGAAGGGTGGCACTGAAGCTTTCTTT.

This sequence joins TRBV5-8 and TRBJ1-5, with a weak D call TRBD1 (5 bases). The CDR3 is 16 amino acids. Deletions cut 1 base from V and 7 bases from J, with 18 bases between. The germline gives CDR1 SGHTS, CDR2 YDEGEE. The CDR3 spells CASSLLMGVSWQPQHF. Here the CDR3 DNA reads TGTGCCAGCAGCTTGCTCATGGGGGTATCTTGGCAGCCCCAGCATTTT. Complete variable domain (other parts from reference TRBV5-8 and TRBJ1-5): EAGVTQSPTHLIKTRGQQATLRCSPISGHTSVYWYQQALGLGLQFLLWYDEGEERNRGNFPPRFSGRQFPNYSSELNVNALELEDSALYLCASSLLMGVSWQPQHFGDGTRLSIL.

The table lists this clonotype with a few counts. J is TRBJ1-1 and V is TRBV7-9; D possibly corresponds to TRBD1 (6 bases). Germline V gene lookup returns CDR1 SEHNR and CDR2 FQNEAQ (reference sequence). Trimming removed 5 bases from V and 4 bases from J, with 11 bases in between. The CDR3 has 13 residues. CDR3 bases: TGTGCCAGCAGCAACAGGGTGAGCACTGAAGCTTTCTTT. Translated: CASSNRVSTEAFF. The full variable domain, its missing parts supplied by reference TRBV7-9 and TRBJ1-1, is DTGVSQNPRHKITKRGQNVTFRCDPISEHNRLYWYRQTLGQGPEFLTYFQNEAQLEKSRLLSDRFSAERPKGSFSTLEIQRTEQGDSAMYLCASSNRVSTEAFFGQGTRLTVV.

J is TRBJ2-7 and V is TRBV5-4, with TRBD2 identical over 7 bases. This CDR3 has 14 amino acids. Looked up from germline, CDR1 is SGHNT and CDR2 is YYREEE (reference sequence). J lost 3 bases, V lost 2 bases, and 5 bases had no gene match. The CDR3 spells CASSFQGGGYEQYF. CDR3 sequence (DNA): TGTGCCAGCAGCTTCCAGGGCGGGGGCTACGAGCAGTACTTC.

This clonotype was seen a few times. V and J are TRBV6-5 and TRBJ1-1; D gene unclear. The V gene's germline CDR1 is MNHEY and CDR2 SVGAGI. The germline V and J ends were trimmed by 2 bases and 8 bases, with 12 bases remaining between them. This CDR3 is built from 13 residues. The CDR3 is CASSYVGPGEAFF. CDR3 nucleotide sequence: TGTGCCAGCAGTTACGTTGGCCCTGGGGAAGCTTTCTTT.

The CDR3 is CSVPPTGGNGETQYF. In DNA, the CDR3 is TGCAGTGTTCCGCCCACAGGGGGAAATGGGGAGACCCAGTACTTC. This chain uses TRBV20-1 with TRBJ2-5; 8 nucleotides align to TRBD1. The CDR3 consists of 15 residues. Trimming took 7 bases from V and 5 from J; bases not matched to a gene: 15. Germline CDR1 is DFQATT and CDR2 is SNEGSKA (reference sequence).

J is TRBJ1-2 and V is TRBV4-3; the D gene is possibly TRBD1 (5 bases). The ends were cut back, 3 bases at V and 4 bases at J, with 15 bases in the middle. The germline V gene has CDR1 LGHNA and CDR2 YSLEER. CDR3 size: 15 residues. CDR3 protein: CASSQRAGDGYGYTF. The CDR3, as DNA: TGCGCCAGCAGCCAGCGCGCGGGGGACGGCTATGGCTACACCTTC.

The chain joins TRBV19 to TRBJ1-2; no reliable D call. V was shortened by 3 bases and J by 2 bases, with 7 bases between the two germline ends. The CDR3 sequence is 13 residues long. CDR1 is LNHDA and CDR2 is SQIVND in the germline V gene (reference sequence). In DNA, the CDR3 is TGTGCCAGTAGTATGCGGCAAAACTATGGCTACACCTTC. Amino acids: CASSMRQNYGYTF.

This clonotype turned up a few times. DNA of the CDR3: TGCGCCAGCAGCCAAGATTTTTCGGAGCCCTACGAGCAGTACTTC. Its translation is CASSQDFSEPYEQYF. The chain uses TRBV4-1 and TRBJ2-7; no reliable D call. Germline lookup yields CDR1 MGHRA and CDR2 YSYEKL. V dropped 0 bases and J dropped 2 bases, with 11 bases sitting between them. This CDR3 contains 15 residues.

The J gene is TRBJ2-3, the V gene TRBV7-3, with a tentative D call TRBD1 (6 bases). The V end was cut by 5 bases, the J end by 4 bases, with 16 bases between. Germline lookup yields CDR1 SGHTA and CDR2 FQGTGA. This CDR3 region has 15 residues. CDR3 loop: CASSEPGHGADTQYF. The CDR3 nucleotides are TGTGCCAGCAGCGAACCGGGACATGGCGCAGATACGCAGTATTTT.

The chain couples TRBV7-2 to TRBJ1-3, with D perhaps matching TRBD1 (5 bases). The CDR3 extends over 16 amino acids. Deletions cut 5 bases from V and 1 base from J, with 15 bases between. The germline V gene has CDR1 SGHTA and CDR2 FQGNSA. In nucleotides, the CDR3 is TGTGCCAGCAGCCACACAGGCGTTCTTTCTGGAAACACCATATATTTT. It codes for CASSHTGVLSGNTIYF.

This clonotype occurred a few times. V gene TRBV2 combines with J gene TRBJ2-2; no firm D call. V was cut by 4 bases and J by 7 bases, with 7 bases left in between. This CDR3 region has 12 residues. The V gene's germline CDR1 is SNHLY and CDR2 FYNNEI. The CDR3 is CASSVASGELFF. CDR3 nucleotides: TGTGCCAGCAGTGTTGCCAGCGGGGAGCTGTTTTTT.

The chain links TRBV4-2 to TRBJ1-6; 7 positions match TRBD1. Per germline, CDR1 LGHNA and CDR2 YNFKEQ. This CDR3 is built from 14 residues. V dropped 3 bases and J dropped 8; count of bases not matched to a gene: 4. CDR3 sequence (DNA): TGTGCCAGCAGCCAGTACAGGGGCGATTCACCCCTCCACTTT. It is translated as CASSQYRGDSPLHF.

In this sample, this clonotype turned up many times. This rearrangement joins TRBV7-2 to TRBJ1-2; a possible D gene is TRBD1 (6 bases). Germline V lookup: CDR1 SGHTA, CDR2 FQGNSA. This CDR3 comprises 14 residues. V was pared by 0 bases and J by 3 bases, with 8 bases between. CDR3 residues: CASSLAGADYGYTF. The DNA for the CDR3 is TGTGCCAGCAGCTTAGCGGGGGCAGACTATGGCTACACCTTC.

Many counts were recorded for this clonotype. The V gene is TRBV12-3 or TRBV12-4, the J gene TRBJ2-4; tentatively, D is TRBD2 (6 bases). With 5 bases removed from V and 0 bases from J, the gap between germline ends came to 11 bases. The CDR3 runs 15 residues. CDR3 region: CASSPNGRAKNIQYF. Written as DNA, the CDR3 is TGTGCCAGCAGTCCGAACGGGAGAGCCAAAAACATTCAGTACTTC.

The J gene is TRBJ2-2, the V gene TRBV5-6; D is ambiguous. With 4 bases removed from V and 6 bases from J, the gap between germline ends came to 13 bases. Germline V gives CDR1 SGHDT, CDR2 YYEEEE. This CDR3 region has 14 residues. The CDR3 region is CASSSLKVAGELFF. The CDR3 coding sequence is TGTGCCAGCAGCAGTCTGAAGGTCGCCGGGGAGCTGTTTTTT.